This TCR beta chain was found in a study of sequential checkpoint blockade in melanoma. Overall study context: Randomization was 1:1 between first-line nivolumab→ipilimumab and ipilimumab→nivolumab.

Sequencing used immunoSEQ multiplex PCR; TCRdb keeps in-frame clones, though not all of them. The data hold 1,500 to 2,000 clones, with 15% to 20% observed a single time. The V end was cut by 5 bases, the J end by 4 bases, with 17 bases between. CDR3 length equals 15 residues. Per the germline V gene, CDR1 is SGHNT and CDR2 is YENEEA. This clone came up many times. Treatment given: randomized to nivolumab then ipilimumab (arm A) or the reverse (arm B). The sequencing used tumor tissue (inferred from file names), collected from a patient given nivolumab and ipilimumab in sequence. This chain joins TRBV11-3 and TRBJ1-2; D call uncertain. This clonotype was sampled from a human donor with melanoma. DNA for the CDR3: TGTGCCAGCAGCCTACAGCCGGGCGGGATCTATGGCTACACCTTC. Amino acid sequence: CASSLQPGGIYGYTF. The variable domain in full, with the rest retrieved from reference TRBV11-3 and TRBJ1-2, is EAGVVQSPRYKIIEKKQPVAFWCNPISGHNTLYWYLQNLGQGPELLIRYENEEAVDDSQLPKDRFSAERLKGVDSTLKIQPAELGDSAVYLCASSLQPGGIYGYTFGSGTRLTVV.